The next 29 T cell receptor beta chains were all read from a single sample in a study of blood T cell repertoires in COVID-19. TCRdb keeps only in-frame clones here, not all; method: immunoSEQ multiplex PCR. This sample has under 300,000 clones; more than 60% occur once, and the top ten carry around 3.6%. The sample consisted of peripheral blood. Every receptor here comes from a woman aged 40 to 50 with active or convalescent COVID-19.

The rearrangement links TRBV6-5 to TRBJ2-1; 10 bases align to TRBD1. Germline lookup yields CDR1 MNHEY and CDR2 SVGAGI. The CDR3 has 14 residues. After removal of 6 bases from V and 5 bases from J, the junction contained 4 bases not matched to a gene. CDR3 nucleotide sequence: TGTGCCAGCAGCCTAGGACAGGGGGACAATGAGCAGTTCTTC. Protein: CASSLGQGDNEQFF.

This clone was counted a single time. CDR3 DNA: TGTGCCAGCAGTTCCCTGGGACAGGGGAATTCACCCCTCCACTTT. Translated: CASSSLGQGNSPLHF. The chain carries TRBV6-1 and TRBJ1-6, with 10 nucleotides matching TRBD1. CDR1 is MNHNS and CDR2 is SASEGT in the germline V gene. J lost 7 bases, V lost 5 bases, and 5 bases had no gene match. The CDR3 contains 15 residues.

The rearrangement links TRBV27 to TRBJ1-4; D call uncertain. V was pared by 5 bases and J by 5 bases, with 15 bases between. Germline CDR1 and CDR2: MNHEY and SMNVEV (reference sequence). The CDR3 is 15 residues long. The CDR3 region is CASSPEGRKNEKLFF. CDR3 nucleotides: TGTGCCAGCAGTCCCGAGGGTAGAAAAAATGAAAAACTGTTTTTT.

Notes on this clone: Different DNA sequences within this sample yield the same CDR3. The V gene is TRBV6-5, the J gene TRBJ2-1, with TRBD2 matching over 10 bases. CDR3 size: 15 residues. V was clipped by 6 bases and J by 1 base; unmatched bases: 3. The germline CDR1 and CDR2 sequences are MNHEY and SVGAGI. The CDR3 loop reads CASRLAGASYNEQFF. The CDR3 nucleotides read TGTGCCAGCAGGCTAGCGGGGGCTTCCTACAATGAGCAGTTCTTC.

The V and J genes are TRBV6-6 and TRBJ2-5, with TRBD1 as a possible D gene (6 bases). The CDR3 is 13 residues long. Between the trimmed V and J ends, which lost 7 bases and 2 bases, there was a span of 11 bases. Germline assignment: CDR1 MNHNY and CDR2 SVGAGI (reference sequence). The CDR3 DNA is TGTGCCAGCACGCAGAGGGGGCAAGAGACCCAGTACTTC. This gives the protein CASTQRGQETQYF.

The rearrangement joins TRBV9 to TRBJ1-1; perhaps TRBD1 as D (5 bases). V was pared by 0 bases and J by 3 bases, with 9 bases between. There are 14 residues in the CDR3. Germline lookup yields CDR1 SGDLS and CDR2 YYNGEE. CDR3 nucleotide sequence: TGTGCCAGCAGCGTAGCGGGGGAGGACACTGAAGCTTTCTTT. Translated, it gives CASSVAGEDTEAFF.

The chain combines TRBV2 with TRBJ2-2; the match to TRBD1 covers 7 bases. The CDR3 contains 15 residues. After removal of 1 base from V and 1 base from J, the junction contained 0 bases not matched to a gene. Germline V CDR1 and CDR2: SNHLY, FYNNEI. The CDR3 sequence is CASSEGTGNTGELFF. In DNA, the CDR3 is TGTGCCAGCAGTGAAGGGACAGGGAACACCGGGGAGCTGTTTTTT.

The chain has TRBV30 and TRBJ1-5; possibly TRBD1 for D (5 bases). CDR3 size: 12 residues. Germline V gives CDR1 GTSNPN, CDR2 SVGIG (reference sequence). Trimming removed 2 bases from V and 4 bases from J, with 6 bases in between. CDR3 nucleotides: TGTGCCTGGAGTCGGGGGAATCAGCCCCAGCATTTT. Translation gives CAWSRGNQPQHF.

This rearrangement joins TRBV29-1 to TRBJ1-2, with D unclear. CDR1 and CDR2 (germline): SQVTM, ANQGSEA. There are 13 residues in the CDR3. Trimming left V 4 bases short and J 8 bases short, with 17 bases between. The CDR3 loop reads CSVAASEAWGYTF. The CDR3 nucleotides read TGCAGCGTTGCCGCAAGCGAGGCATGGGGCTACACCTTC.

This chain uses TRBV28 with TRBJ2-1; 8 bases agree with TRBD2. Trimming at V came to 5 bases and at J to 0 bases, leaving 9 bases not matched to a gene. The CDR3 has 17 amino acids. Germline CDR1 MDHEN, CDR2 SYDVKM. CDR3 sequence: CASSGNQAGASYNEQFF. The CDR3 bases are TGTGCCAGCAGTGGCAACCAAGCGGGGGCCTCCTACAATGAGCAGTTCTTC.

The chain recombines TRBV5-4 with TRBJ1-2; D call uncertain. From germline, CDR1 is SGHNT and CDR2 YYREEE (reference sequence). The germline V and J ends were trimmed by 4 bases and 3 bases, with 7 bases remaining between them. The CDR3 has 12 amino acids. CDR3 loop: CASSRSDYGYTF. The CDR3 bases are TGTGCCAGCAGCCGCAGTGACTATGGCTACACCTTC.

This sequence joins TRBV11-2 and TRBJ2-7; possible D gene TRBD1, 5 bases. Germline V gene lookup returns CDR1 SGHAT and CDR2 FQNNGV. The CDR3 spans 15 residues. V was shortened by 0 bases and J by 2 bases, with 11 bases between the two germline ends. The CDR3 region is CASSLDIGETYEQYV. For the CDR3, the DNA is TGTGCCAGCAGCTTAGATATAGGGGAAACCTACGAGCAGTACGTC.

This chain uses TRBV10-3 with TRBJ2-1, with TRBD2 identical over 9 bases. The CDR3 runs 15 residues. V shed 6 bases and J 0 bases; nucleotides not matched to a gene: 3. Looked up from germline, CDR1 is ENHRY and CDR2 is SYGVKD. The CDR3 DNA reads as TGTGCCATCAGGAATAGCGGGGGCTCCTACAATGAGCAGTTCTTC. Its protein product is CAIRNSGGSYNEQFF.

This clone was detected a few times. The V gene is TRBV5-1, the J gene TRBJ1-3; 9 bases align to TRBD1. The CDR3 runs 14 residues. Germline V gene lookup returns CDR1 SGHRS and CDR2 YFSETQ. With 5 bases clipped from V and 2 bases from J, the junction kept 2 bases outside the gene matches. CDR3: CASRDRGAGNTIYF. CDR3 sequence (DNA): TGCGCCAGCAGGGACAGGGGAGCTGGAAACACCATATATTTT.

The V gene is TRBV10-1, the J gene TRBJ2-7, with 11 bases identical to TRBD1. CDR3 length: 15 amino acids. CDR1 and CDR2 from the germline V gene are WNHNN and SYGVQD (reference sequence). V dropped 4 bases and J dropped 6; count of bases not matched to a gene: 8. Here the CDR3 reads CASSGGTGGSVEQYF. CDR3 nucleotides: TGCGCCAGCAGTGGGGGGACAGGGGGTTCAGTCGAGCAGTACTTC.

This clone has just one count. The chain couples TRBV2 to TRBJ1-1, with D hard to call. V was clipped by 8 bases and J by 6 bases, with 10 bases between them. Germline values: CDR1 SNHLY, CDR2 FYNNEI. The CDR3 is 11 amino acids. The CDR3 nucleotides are TGTGCCAGCGGCCGAGGAGCTGAAGCTTTCTTT. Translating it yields CASGRGAEAFF. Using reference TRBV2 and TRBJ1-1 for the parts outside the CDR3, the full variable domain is EPEVTQTPSHQVTQMGQEVILRCVPISNHLYFYWYRQILGQKVEFLVSFYNNEISEKSEIFDDQFSVERPDGSNFTLKIRSTKLEDSAMYFCASGRGAEAFFGQGTRLTVV.

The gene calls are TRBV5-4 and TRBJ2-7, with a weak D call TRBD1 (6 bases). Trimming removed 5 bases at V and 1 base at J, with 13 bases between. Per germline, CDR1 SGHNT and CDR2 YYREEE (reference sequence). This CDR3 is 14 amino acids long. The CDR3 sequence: CASRSDSPSYEQYV. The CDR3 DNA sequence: TGTGCCAGCAGGTCGGACAGCCCTTCCTACGAGCAGTACGTC.

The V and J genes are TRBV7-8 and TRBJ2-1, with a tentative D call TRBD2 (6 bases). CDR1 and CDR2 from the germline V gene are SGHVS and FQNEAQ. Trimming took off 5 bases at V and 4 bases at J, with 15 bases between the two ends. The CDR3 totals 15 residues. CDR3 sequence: CASSRTGGLYNEQFF. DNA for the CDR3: TGTGCCAGCAGCCGGACCGGGGGATTATACAATGAGCAGTTCTTC.

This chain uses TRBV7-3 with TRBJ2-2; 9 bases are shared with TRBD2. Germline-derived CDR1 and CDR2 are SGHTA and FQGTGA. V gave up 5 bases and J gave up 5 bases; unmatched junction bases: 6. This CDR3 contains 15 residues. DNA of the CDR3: TGTGCCAGCAGCCAGGGACTAGCAGCGACCGGGGAGCTGTTTTTT. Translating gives CASSQGLAATGELFF.

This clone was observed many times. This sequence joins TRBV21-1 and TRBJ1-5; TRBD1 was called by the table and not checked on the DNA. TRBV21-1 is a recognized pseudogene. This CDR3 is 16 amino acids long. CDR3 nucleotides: TGTGCCAGCAGCAATCCAGGGTGTTATAGCAATCAGCCCCAGCATTTT. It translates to CASSNPGCYSNQPQHF.

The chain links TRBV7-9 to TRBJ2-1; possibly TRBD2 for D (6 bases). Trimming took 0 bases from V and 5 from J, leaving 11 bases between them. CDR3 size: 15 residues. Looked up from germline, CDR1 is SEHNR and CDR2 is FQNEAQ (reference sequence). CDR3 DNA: TGTGCCAGCAGCTTAGCGGGGGGAGTTCACAATGAGCAGTTCTTC. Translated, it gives CASSLAGGVHNEQFF.

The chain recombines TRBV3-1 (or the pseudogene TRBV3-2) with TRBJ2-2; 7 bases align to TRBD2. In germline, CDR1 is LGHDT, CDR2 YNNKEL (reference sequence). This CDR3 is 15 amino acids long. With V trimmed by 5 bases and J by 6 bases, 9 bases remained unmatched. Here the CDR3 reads CASSWGRGLAGELFF. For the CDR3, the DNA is TGTGCCAGCAGCTGGGGGAGGGGATTGGCCGGGGAGCTGTTTTTT.

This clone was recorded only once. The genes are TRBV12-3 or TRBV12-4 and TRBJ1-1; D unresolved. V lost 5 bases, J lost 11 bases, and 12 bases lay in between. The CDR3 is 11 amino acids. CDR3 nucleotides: TGTGCCAGCAGTACCGCCTGGGCGGCTTTCTTT. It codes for CASSTAWAAFF.

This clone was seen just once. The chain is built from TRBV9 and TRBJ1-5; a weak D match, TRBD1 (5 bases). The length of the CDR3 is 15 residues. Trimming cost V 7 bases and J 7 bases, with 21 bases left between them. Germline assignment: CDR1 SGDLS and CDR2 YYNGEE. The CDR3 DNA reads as TGTGCCAGCGCCCTTCCTGAGGGGCGGGAGCAGCCCCAGCATTTT. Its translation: CASALPEGREQPQHF. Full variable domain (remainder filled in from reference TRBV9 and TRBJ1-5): DSGVTQTPKHLITATGQRVTLRCSPRSGDLSVYWYQQSLDQGLQFLIQYYNGEERAKGNILERFSAQQFPDLHSELNLSSLELGDSALYFCASALPEGREQPQHFGDGTRLSIL.

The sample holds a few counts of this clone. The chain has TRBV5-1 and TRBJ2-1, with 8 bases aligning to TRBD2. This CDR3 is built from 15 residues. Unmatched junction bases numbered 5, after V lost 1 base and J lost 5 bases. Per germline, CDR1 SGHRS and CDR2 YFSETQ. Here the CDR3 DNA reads TGCGCCAGCAGCTTGACTAGCGGTACAAACAATGAGCAGTTCTTC. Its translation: CASSLTSGTNNEQFF.

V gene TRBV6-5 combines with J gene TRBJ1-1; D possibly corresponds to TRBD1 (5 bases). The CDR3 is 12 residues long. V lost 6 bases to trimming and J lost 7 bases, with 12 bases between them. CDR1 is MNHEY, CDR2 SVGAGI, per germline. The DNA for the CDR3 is TGTGCCAGCAGCCGACAGATGGGTGAAGCTTTCTTT. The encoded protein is CASSRQMGEAFF.

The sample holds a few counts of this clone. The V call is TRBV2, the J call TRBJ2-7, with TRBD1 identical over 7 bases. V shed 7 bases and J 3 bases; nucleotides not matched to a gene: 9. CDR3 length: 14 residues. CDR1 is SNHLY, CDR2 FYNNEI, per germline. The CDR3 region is CASTRQGTDYEQYF. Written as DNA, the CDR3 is TGTGCCAGCACTCGACAGGGAACGGACTACGAGCAGTACTTC.

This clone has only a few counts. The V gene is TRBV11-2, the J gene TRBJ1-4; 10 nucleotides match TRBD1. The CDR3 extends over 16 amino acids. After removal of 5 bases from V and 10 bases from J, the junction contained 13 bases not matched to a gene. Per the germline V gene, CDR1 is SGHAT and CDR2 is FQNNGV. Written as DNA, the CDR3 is TGTGCCAGCAGCCTGGACAGGGGGACCTACCCGGGAAAACTGTTTTTT. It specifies CASSLDRGTYPGKLFF.

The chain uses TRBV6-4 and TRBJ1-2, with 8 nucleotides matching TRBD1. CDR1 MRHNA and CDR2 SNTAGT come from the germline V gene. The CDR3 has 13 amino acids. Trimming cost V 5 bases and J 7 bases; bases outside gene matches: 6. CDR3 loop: CASSTDRGGGYTF. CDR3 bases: TGTGCCAGCAGTACCGACAGGGGAGGTGGCTACACCTTC.